This T cell receptor beta chain was sequenced in a study of CD8 T cells in ankylosing spondylitis. One entry per CDR3 protein, called by TCRdb with MiXCR from the 5' RACE reads. The sample holds 250,000 to 350,000 distinct CDR3 sequences, less than 25% seen once. The sample was blood, either unsorted or a sorted T cell fraction (not recorded which). The receptor was isolated from a female donor with ankylosing spondylitis or in good health (not recorded which).

This CDR3 is CASSLDRGTGSDEQFF. Written as DNA, the CDR3 is TGTGCCAGCAGCTTAGATAGGGGGACAGGGAGCGATGAGCAGTTCTTC. This chain joins TRBV7-2 and TRBJ2-1; 9 bases map to TRBD1. J lost 8 bases, V lost 1 base, and 9 bases had no gene match. Germline loops: CDR1 SGHTA, CDR2 FQGNSA. CDR3 length equals 16 residues.